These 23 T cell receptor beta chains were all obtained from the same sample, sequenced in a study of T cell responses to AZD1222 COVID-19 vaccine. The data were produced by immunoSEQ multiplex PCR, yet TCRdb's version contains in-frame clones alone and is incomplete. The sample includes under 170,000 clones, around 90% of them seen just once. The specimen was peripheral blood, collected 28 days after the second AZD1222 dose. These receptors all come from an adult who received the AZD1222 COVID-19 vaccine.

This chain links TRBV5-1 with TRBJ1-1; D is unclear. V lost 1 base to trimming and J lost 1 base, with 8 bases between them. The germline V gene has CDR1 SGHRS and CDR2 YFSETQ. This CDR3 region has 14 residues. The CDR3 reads CASSLSHPNTEAFF. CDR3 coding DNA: TGCGCCAGCAGCTTGTCCCATCCGAACACTGAAGCTTTCTTT.

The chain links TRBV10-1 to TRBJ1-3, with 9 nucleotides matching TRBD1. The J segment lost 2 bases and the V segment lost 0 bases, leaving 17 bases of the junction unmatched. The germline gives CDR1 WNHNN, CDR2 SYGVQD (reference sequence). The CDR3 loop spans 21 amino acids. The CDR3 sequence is CASSESVTGTGNHWAGNTIYF. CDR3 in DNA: TGCGCCAGCAGTGAGTCTGTGACCGGGACAGGGAACCATTGGGCTGGAAACACCATATATTTT.

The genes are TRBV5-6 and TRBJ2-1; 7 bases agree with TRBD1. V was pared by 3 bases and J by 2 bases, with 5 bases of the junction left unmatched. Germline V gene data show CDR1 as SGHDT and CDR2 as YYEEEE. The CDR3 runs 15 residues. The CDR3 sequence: CASSYDRVPYNEQFF. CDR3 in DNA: TGTGCCAGCAGCTACGACAGGGTCCCCTACAATGAGCAGTTCTTC.

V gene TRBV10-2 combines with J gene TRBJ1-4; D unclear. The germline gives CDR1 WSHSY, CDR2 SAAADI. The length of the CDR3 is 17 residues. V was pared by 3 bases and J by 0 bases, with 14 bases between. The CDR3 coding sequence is TGCGCCAGCAGTGACCCCCCAAGTAGACCAACTAATGAAAAACTGTTTTTT. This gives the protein CASSDPPSRPTNEKLFF.

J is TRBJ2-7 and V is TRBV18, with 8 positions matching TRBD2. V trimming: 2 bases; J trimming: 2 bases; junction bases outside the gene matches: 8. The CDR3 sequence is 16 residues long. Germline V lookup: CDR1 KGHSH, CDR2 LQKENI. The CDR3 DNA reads TGTGCCAGCTCACCAACCGGCTTAGCGGGGCCCTACGAGCAGTACTTC. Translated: CASSPTGLAGPYEQYF.

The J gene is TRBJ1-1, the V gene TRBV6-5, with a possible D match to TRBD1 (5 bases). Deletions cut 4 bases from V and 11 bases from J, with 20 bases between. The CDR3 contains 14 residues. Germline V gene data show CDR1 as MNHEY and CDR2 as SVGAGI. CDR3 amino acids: CASSSREGKGRAFF. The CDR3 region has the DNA TGTGCCAGCAGTTCGAGGGAGGGGAAAGGACGGGCTTTCTTT.

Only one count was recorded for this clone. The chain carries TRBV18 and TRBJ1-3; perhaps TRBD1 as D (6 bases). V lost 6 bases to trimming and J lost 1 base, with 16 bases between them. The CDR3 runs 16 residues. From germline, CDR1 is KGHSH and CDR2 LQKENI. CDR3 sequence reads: CASSPTQGISGNTIYF. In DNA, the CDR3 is TGTGCCAGCTCTCCTACCCAGGGGATATCTGGAAACACCATATATTTT.

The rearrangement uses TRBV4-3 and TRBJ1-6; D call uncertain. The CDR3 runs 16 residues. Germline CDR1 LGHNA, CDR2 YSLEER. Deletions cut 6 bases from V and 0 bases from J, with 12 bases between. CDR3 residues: CASRIGQRSYNSPLHF. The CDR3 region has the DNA TGCGCCAGCAGAATAGGGCAGCGCTCCTATAATTCACCCCTCCACTTT.

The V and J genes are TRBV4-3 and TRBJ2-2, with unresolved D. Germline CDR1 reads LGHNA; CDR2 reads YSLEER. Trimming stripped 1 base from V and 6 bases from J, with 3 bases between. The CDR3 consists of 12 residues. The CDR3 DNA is TGCGCCAGCAGCCAAGGCCCCGGGGAGCTGTTTTTT. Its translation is CASSQGPGELFF.

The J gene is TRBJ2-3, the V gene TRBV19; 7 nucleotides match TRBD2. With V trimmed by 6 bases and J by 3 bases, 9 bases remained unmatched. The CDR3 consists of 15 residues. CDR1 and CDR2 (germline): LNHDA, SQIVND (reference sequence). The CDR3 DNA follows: TGTGCCAGTAGATCCCCAGGAGCGGGGACAGATACGCAGTATTTT. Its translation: CASRSPGAGTDTQYF.

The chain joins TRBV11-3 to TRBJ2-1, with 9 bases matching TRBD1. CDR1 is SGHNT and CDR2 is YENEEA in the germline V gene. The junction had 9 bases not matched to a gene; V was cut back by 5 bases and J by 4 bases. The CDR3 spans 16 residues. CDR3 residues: CASSSRTGEAYNEQFF. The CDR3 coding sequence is TGTGCCAGCAGCAGTAGGACAGGGGAAGCGTACAATGAGCAGTTCTTC.

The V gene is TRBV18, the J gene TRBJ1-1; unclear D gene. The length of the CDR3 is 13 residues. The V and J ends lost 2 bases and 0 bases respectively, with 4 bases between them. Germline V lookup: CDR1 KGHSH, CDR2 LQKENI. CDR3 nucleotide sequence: TGTGCCAGCTCACCAGTAATGAACACTGAAGCTTTCTTT. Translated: CASSPVMNTEAFF.

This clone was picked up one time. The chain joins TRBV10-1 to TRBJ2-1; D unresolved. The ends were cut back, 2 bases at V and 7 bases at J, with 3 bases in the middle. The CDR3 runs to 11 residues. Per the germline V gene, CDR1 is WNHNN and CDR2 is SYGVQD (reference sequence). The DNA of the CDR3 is TGCGCCAGCAGTGAGGCGAATGAGCAGTTCTTC. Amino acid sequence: CASSEANEQFF.

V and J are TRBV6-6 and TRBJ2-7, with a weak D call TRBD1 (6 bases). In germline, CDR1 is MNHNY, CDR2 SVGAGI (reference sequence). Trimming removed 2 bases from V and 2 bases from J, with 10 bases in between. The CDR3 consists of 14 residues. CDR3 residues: CASSYPDRAYEQYF. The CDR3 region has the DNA TGTGCCAGCAGTTACCCGGACAGAGCCTACGAGCAGTACTTC.

As DNA, the CDR3 is TGCGCCAGCAGCTTGGAACTACTCTTCACAGATACGCAGTATTTT. This gives the protein CASSLELLFTDTQYF. The V call is TRBV5-1, the J call TRBJ2-3; D call uncertain. This CDR3 has 15 amino acids. Germline-derived CDR1 and CDR2 are SGHRS and YFSETQ. Trimming left V 0 bases short and J 2 bases short, with 10 bases between.

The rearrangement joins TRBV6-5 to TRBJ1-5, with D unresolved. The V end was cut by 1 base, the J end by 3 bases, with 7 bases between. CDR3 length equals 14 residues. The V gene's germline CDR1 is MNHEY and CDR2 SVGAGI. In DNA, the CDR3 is TGTGCCAGCAGTTACTACGGACCCAATCAGCCCCAGCATTTT. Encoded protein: CASSYYGPNQPQHF.

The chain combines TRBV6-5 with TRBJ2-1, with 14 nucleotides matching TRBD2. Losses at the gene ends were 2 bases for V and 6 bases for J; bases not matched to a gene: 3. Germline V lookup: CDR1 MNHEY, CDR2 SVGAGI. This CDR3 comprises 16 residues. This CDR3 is CASSYTTSGRGNEQFF. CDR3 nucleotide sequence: TGTGCCAGCAGTTACACGACTAGCGGGAGGGGCAATGAGCAGTTCTTC.

The chain's CDR3 is CASSEGPPRPYGYTF. The CDR3 nucleotides read TGCGCCAGCAGCGAGGGACCCCCTCGTCCCTATGGCTACACCTTC. The chain carries TRBV5-1 and TRBJ1-2; tentative D call: TRBD1 (5 bases). V shed 4 bases and J shed 4 bases, with 17 bases lying between them. This CDR3 is built from 15 residues. Germline lookup yields CDR1 SGHRS and CDR2 YFSETQ.

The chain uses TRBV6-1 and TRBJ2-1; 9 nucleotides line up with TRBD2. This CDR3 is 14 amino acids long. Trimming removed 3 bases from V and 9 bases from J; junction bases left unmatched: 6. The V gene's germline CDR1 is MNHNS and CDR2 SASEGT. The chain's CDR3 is CASSDGGRAIEQFF. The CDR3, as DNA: TGTGCCAGCAGTGACGGCGGGAGGGCCATTGAGCAGTTCTTC.

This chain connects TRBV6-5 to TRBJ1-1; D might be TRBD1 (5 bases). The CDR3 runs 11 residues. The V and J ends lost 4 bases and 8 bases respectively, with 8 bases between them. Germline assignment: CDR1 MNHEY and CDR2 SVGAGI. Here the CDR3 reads CASSFGQEAFF. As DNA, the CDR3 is TGTGCCAGCAGTTTTGGACAAGAAGCTTTCTTT.

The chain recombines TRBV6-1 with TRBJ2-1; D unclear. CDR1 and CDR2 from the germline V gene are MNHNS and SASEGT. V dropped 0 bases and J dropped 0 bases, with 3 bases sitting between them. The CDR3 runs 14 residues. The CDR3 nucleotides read TGTGCCAGCAGTGAAGCGGACTCCTACAATGAGCAGTTCTTC. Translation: CASSEADSYNEQFF.

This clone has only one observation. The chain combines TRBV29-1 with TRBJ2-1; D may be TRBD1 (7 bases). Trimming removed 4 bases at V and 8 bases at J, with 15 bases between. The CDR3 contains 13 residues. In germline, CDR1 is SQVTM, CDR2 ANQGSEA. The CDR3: CSVGRTGGDEQFF. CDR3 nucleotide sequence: TGCAGCGTTGGTAGGACAGGAGGGGATGAGCAGTTCTTC.

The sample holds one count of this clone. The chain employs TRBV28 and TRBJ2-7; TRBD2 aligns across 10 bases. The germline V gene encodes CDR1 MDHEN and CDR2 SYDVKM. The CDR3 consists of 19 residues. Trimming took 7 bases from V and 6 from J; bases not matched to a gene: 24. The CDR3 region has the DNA TGTGCCAGCACGCCACCGGGACATACTAGCGGGGACCCACGCGGCGAGCAGTACTTC. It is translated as CASTPPGHTSGDPRGEQYF.